The rows below give T cell receptor beta chains drawn from one sample of a study of cytomegalovirus exposure and HLA in healthy donors. Sequencing used immunoSEQ multiplex PCR; TCRdb keeps in-frame clones, though not all of them. Of some 140,000 clones in the sample, around 88% were seen once. Sequenced sample: PBMCs. The receptor source for this set is a man aged 18 to 29 in good health and CMV-seropositive. The CDR3 runs from the conserved cysteine through the conserved F or W. D genes are given only for firm matches. Only some rows state a clone size, as once, few, many or a class for expanded clones.

j_gene,d_gene,abundance,v_gene,CDR3nt,CDR3aa
TRBJ2-3,TRBD1,.,TRBV4-1,TGCGCCAGCAGCCAAGAGGGAACAGGGGAACGCACAGATACGCAGTATTTT,CASSQEGTGERTDTQYF
TRBJ1-2,.,.,TRBV13,TGTGCCAGCAGCTCGCCCTCCTACCGGCAGGGTCAGGGCTACACCTTC,CASSSPSYRQGQGYTF
TRBJ2-1,.,.,TRBV30,TGTGCCTGGAGTAGGGGGGGGGCGTATGAGCAGTTCTTC,CAWSRGGAYEQFF
TRBJ1-5,TRBD1,.,TRBV6-1,TGTGCCAGCAGGGAAAGGCCAGGGGGCACGCGGCAGCCCCAGCATTTT,CASRERPGGTRQPQHF
TRBJ2-2,TRBD2,once,TRBV14,TGTGCCAGCAGCCCGGGACTAGGGGCCGGGGAGCTGTTTTTT,CASSPGLGAGELFF
TRBJ1-2,.,.,TRBV19,TGTGCCAGTAGTATCAGGGGTGGCTACACCTTC,CASSIRGGYTF
TRBJ2-1,.,.,TRBV25-1,TGTGCCAGCAGTGAATATGGGGCAGGCAATGAGCAGTTCTTC,CASSEYGAGNEQFF
TRBJ2-3,.,.,TRBV6-5,TGTGCCAGCAGTACCTCTACGGGGTCTGGGGATACGCAGTATTTT,CASSTSTGSGDTQYF
TRBJ1-1,.,.,TRBV5-6,TGTGCCAGCAGCTTGTATAACACTGAAGCTTTCTTT,CASSLYNTEAFF
TRBJ1-2,.,.,TRBV19,TGTGCCAGTAGTACGCGTCAAACAGGGCTCTATGGCTACACCTTC,CASSTRQTGLYGYTF
TRBJ2-3,TRBD2,.,TRBV30,TGTGCCTGGAGTGTAGCTCGGACTAGCGGGATCTCAGATACGCAGTATTTT,CAWSVARTSGISDTQYF
TRBJ1-1,TRBD1,.,TRBV5-4,TGTGCCAGCAGCGGGGGGACAGTTGAAGCTTTCTTT,CASSGGTVEAFF
TRBJ1-1,TRBD1,.,TRBV2,TGTGCCAGCGTCAGGGGGGCCCCGAACACTGAAGCTTTCTTT,CASVRGAPNTEAFF
TRBJ2-2,TRBD1,.,TRBV4-3,TGCGCCAGCAGCGGGGGGACAGGGAACACCGGGGAGCTGTTTTTT,CASSGGTGNTGELFF
TRBJ1-4,.,.,TRBV7-9,TGTGCCAGCAGGCCGGCCAGGGAAAAACTGTTTTTT,CASRPAREKLFF
TRBJ1-2,.,.,TRBV5-4,TGTGCCAGCAGCACCCCCGGGGAAGCTAACTATGGCTACACCTTC,CASSTPGEANYGYTF
TRBJ1-3,.,.,TRBV15,TGTGCCACCAGCAGAGATCGGGGTGCTGGAAACACCATATATTTT,CATSRDRGAGNTIYF
TRBJ1-5,.,once,TRBV6-6,TGTGCCAGCAGTTCCCCCCGGGGACAGCCCCAGCATTTT,CASSSPRGQPQHF
TRBJ2-7,.,.,TRBV4-3,TGCGCCAGCAGCCAAGATATAGTAGCGAGGTACGAGCAGTACTTC,CASSQDIVARYEQYF
TRBJ2-3,.,.,TRBV5-8,TGTGCCAGCAGTTTTTTCCAGGGGACCGGACTGAGGTCGAGCACAGATACGCAGTATTTT,CASSFFQGTGLRSSTDTQYF
TRBJ1-2,TRBD1,.,TRBV5-4,TGTGCCTCGCCCGGGACAGGAAGGTCCGGGGATCCGGCAGCTAACTATGGCTACACCTTC,CASPGTGRSGDPAANYGYTF
TRBJ1-2,.,.,TRBV9,TGTGCCAGCAGCCTACTAGCATGGGGCCCTGGGGGCTACACCTTC,CASSLLAWGPGGYTF
TRBJ2-7,TRBD1,.,TRBV7-6,TGTGCCAGCAGCCCCAGTGACCACAGGGGGGTTTCTGGCGAGCAGTACTTC,CASSPSDHRGVSGEQYF
TRBJ1-2,TRBD1,.,TRBV2,TGTGCCAGCAGTGGCTCGACAGGGGGTCGTAACTATGGCTACACCTTC,CASSGSTGGRNYGYTF
TRBJ1-2,.,.,TRBV30,TGTGCCTGGAGTGTGGGGACCAGACGGGTGGTACAGGGATTACACTATGGCTACACCTTC,CAWSVGTRRVVQGLHYGYTF
TRBJ1-5,TRBD1,few,TRBV29-1,TGCAGCGCCGGACAGGGCAATCAGCCCCAGCATTTT,CSAGQGNQPQHF
TRBJ1-1,.,.,TRBV30,TGTGCCTGGAGTGGTGGCAGGGAAGCTTTCTTT,CAWSGGREAFF
TRBJ2-2,TRBD2,.,TRBV7-9,TGTGCCAGCAGCTTAGCGGGACTAGCGGGCCAGCTTAGCTCCGGGGAGCTGTTTTTT,CASSLAGLAGQLSSGELFF
TRBJ2-1,TRBD2,.,TRBV11-2,TGTGCCAGCAGCTTTTATAGCGGGAGCTGGGGCGATGAGCAGTTCTTC,CASSFYSGSWGDEQFF
TRBJ2-7,.,.,TRBV27,TGTGCCAGCAGTCAACAGGGAACTGGGTACGAGCAGTACTTC,CASSQQGTGYEQYF
TRBJ2-6,.,.,TRBV27,TGTGCCAGCACCTCAGGGTTTGCTGGGGCCAACGTCCTGACTTTC,CASTSGFAGANVLTF
TRBJ2-7,TRBD1,.,TRBV2,TGTGCCAGCAGGGGTCGGACAGGGAATTACGAGCAGTACTTC,CASRGRTGNYEQYF
TRBJ1-4,TRBD1,.,TRBV6-5,TGTGCCAGCAGTTACCGCAGACAGGGGGTGCGGGAAAAACTGTTTTTT,CASSYRRQGVREKLFF
TRBJ1-5,.,.,TRBV7-2,TGTGCCAGCAGCTTAGAATGGGGAAGGAGGGGAGGTCAGCCCCAGCATTTT,CASSLEWGRRGGQPQHF
TRBJ2-1,TRBD2,.,TRBV19,TGTGCCACCAAACCCGACCCGGGACTATTTAATGAGCAGTTCTTC,CATKPDPGLFNEQFF
TRBJ2-1,TRBD2,.,TRBV30,TGTGCCTGGAGTCGGCTAGCGGCTTACAATGAGCAGTTCTTC,CAWSRLAAYNEQFF
TRBJ2-1,.,.,TRBV7-9,TGTGCCAGCAGCTTAGGCGGGGATAGGGATGAGCAGTTCTTC,CASSLGGDRDEQFF
TRBJ2-7,TRBD1,.,TRBV5-4,TGTGCCAGCAGCACGGGGGGGACAGGGGTCACCGAGCAGTACTTC,CASSTGGTGVTEQYF
TRBJ2-3,.,once,TRBV7-9,TGTGCCAGCAGCCCATGGGGCTCAGATACGCAGTATTTT,CASSPWGSDTQYF
TRBJ2-7,.,few,TRBV19,TGTGCCAGTAGCGACACCAGCACCCACTACGAGCAGTACTTC,CASSDTSTHYEQYF
TRBJ2-3,.,.,TRBV18,TGTGCCAGCTCATCTTGGCCGGGGGTGGATACGCAGTATTTT,CASSSWPGVDTQYF
TRBJ2-1,.,.,TRBV27,TGTGCCAGCAGCCTGCTAGCTAGCTCCTACAATGAGCAGTTCTTC,CASSLLASSYNEQFF
TRBJ2-7,.,.,TRBV7-6,TGTGCCAGCAGCCGCCCGGGGTCCGAGCAGTACTTC,CASSRPGSEQYF
TRBJ2-3,TRBD1,.,TRBV5-4,TGTGCCAGCAGCCGGGACAGACTCACAGATACGCAGTATTTT,CASSRDRLTDTQYF
TRBJ2-1,TRBD1,.,TRBV9,TGTGCCAGCAGCGTAGCGGGGACAGGTCTAACTGGTGAGCAGTTCTTC,CASSVAGTGLTGEQFF
TRBJ1-1,.,.,TRBV6-5,TGTGCCAGCTATACTGGGGGGACTGAAGCTTTCTTT,CASYTGGTEAFF
TRBJ2-1,.,.,TRBV9,TGTGCCAGCAGCCCCCGGGTTTTATACAATGAGCAGTTCTTC,CASSPRVLYNEQFF
TRBJ2-7,.,.,TRBV25-1,TGTGCCAGCGAAATCGCAGGATCTCCCTACGAGCAGTACTTC,CASEIAGSPYEQYF
TRBJ2-1,TRBD2,.,TRBV7-6,TGTGCCAGCAGACACTCTAGCGGGGGGGGCGATGAGCAGTTCTTC,CASRHSSGGGDEQFF
TRBJ1-3,.,.,TRBV5-1,TGCGCCAGCCACGCGGAAAACACCATATATTTT,CASHAENTIYF
TRBJ2-2,.,.,TRBV25-1,TGTGCCAGCAGTGAATACCAGTCGGGGGCCGGGGAGCTGTTTTTT,CASSEYQSGAGELFF
TRBJ2-1,.,once,TRBV4-3,TGCGCCAGCAGCCAAGACTGGCAGGGGACCTACAATGAGCAGTTCTTC,CASSQDWQGTYNEQFF
TRBJ2-5,TRBD2,.,TRBV5-4,TGTGCCAGCAGCCCGGGGGGACTAGCGGGATATCAAGAGACCCAGTACTTC,CASSPGGLAGYQETQYF